This TCR beta chain was found in a study of TIL therapy for anti-PD-1-resistant metastatic lung cancer. Whole-study context: Tumors had a median PD-L1 proportion score of roughly 5.7%. Most patients had lung adenocarcinoma.

Deletions cut 4 bases from V and 6 bases from J, with 20 bases between. Germline CDR1 reads SGHDT; CDR2 reads YYEEEE. This CDR3 region has 16 residues. Sequencing used immunoSEQ v3. Libraries were prepared by immunoSEQ multiplex PCR; TCRdb keeps only in-frame clonotypes and omits some of them. The sample has roughly 92,000 clones, around three fifths seen once. Described time point: pre-treatment sample, taken before nivolumab and TIL therapy. Most excised metastases sampled were pleural nodules or supraclavicular lymph nodes. The gene calls are TRBV5-6 and TRBJ2-1; the D gene is possibly TRBD1 (6 bases). This TCR was sampled from a person between 25 and 80 years old with non-small cell lung cancer. The material was tumor tissue, obtained at baseline. The CDR3 bases are TGTGCCAGCAGCCCCTCCAACAGGGTACCCCCCAATGAGCAGTTCTTC. Residues: CASSPSNRVPPNEQFF.